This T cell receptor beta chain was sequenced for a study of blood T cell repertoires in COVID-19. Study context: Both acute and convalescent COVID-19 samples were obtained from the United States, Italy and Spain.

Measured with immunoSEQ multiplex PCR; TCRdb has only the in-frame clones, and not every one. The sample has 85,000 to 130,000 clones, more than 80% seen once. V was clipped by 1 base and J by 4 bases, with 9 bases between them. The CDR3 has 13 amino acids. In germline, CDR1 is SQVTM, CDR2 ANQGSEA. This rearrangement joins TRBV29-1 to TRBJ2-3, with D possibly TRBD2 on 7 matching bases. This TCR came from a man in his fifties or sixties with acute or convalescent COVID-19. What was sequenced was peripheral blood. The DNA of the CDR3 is TGCAGCGTTGAAGTCGGGGGGCCAGATACGCAGTATTTT. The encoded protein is CSVEVGGPDTQYF.